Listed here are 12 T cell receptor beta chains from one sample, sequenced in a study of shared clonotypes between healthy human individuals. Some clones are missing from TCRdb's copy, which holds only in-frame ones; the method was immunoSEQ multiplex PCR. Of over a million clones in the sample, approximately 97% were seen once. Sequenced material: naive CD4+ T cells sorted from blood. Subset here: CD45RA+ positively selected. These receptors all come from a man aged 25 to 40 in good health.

The CDR3 spells CSVGGLAGVANEQFF. Here the CDR3 DNA reads TGCAGCGTTGGGGGACTAGCGGGAGTCGCCAATGAGCAGTTCTTC. The V call is TRBV29-1, the J call TRBJ2-1, with 14 bases aligning to TRBD2. Germline lookup yields CDR1 SQVTM and CDR2 ANQGSEA. This CDR3 is 15 amino acids long. The V and J ends lost 4 bases and 6 bases, in that order; junction bases with no gene match: 5.

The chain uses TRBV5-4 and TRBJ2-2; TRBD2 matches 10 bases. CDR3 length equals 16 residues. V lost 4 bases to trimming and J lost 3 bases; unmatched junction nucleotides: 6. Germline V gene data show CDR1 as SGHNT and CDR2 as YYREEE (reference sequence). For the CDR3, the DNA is TGTGCCAGCAGCGAGACTAGCGGGTGGGACACCGGGGAGCTGTTTTTT. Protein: CASSETSGWDTGELFF.

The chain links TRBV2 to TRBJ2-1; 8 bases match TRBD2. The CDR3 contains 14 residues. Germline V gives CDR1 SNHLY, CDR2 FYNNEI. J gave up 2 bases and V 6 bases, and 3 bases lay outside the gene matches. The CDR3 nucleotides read TGTGCCAGCAGCTCGACTAGCGCCTACAATGAGCAGTTCTTC. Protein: CASSSTSAYNEQFF.

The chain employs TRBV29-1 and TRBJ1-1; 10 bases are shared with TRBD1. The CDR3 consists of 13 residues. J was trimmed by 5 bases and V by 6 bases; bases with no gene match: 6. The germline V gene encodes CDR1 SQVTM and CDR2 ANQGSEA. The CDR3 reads CSVGQGVTTEAFF. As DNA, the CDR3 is TGCAGCGTCGGACAGGGGGTTACAACTGAAGCTTTCTTT.

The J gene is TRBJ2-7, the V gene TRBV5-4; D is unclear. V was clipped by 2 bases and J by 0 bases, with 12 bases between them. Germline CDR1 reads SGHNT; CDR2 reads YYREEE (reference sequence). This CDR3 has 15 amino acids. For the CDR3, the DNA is TGTGCCAGCAGCTTCGGCGGCCGGAGCTCCTACGAGCAGTACTTC. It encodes CASSFGGRSSYEQYF.

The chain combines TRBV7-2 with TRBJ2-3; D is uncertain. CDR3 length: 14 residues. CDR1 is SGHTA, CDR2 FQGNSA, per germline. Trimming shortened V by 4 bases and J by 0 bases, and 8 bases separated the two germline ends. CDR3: CASSSRSSTDTQYF. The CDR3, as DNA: TGTGCCAGCAGCTCCCGTTCTAGCACAGATACGCAGTATTTT.

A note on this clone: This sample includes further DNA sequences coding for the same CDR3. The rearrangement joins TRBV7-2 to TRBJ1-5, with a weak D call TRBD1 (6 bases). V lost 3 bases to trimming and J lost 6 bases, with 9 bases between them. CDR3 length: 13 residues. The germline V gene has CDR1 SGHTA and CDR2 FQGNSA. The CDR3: CASSFRGGQPQHF. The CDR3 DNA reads TGTGCCAGCAGCTTTAGGGGGGGTCAGCCCCAGCATTTT.

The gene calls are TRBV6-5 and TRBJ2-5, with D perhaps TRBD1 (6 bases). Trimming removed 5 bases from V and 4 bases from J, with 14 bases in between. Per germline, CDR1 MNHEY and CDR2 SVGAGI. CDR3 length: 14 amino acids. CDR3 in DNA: TGTGCCAGCAGTCAATTGCAGGGGTCAGAGACCCAGTACTTC. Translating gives CASSQLQGSETQYF.

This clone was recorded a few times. CDR3 in amino acids: CASSRTGNNQPQHF. CDR3 sequence (DNA): TGTGCCAGCTCACGGACAGGGAACAATCAGCCCCAGCATTTT. This chain links TRBV18 with TRBJ1-5; TRBD1 matches 8 bases. V was pared by 4 bases and J by 3 bases, with 2 bases of the junction left unmatched. CDR1 is KGHSH and CDR2 is LQKENI in the germline V gene. The CDR3 length is 14 residues.

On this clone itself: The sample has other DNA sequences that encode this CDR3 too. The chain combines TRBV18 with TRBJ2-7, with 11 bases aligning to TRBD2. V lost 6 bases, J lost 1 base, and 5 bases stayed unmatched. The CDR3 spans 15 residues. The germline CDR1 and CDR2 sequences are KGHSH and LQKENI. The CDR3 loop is CASSPRTSGSYEQYF. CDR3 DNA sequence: TGTGCCAGCTCTCCTCGGACTAGCGGGTCCTACGAGCAGTACTTC.

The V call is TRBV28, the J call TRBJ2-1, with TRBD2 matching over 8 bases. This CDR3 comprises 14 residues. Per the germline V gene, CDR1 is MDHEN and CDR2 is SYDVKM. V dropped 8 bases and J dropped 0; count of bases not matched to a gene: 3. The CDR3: CASFLAGSYNEQFF. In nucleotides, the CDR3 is TGTGCCAGCTTTCTAGCGGGCTCCTACAATGAGCAGTTCTTC. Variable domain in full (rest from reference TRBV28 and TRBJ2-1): DVKVTQSSRYLVKRTGEKVFLECVQDMDHENMFWYRQDPGLGLRLIYFSYDVKMKEKGDIPEGYSVSREKKERFSLILESASTNQTSMYLCASFLAGSYNEQFFGPGTRLTVL.

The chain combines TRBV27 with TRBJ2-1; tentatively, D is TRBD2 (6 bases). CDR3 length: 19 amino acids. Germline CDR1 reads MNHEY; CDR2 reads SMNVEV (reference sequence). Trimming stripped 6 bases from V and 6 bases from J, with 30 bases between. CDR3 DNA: TGTGCCAGCAGCCGCACCCGGATAGCGGAAGGATTGATAAGCAATGAGCAGTTCTTC. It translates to CASSRTRIAEGLISNEQFF.